This T cell receptor (beta chain) was captured by sequencing in a study of CD8 T cells in ankylosing spondylitis. This clonotype was counted a few times. Its antigen is unknown. With molecular barcodes, quantitative 5'-RACE was used to make the TCR beta libraries. TCRdb independently ran MiXCR on the 5' RACE reads; one entry per CDR3 protein. This sample has around 540,000 distinct CDR3 sequences; 10% to 15% occur once, and the top ten carry almost 7%. The study, taken as a whole, reports: Seemingly characteristic of ankylosing spondylitis blood was a TCR beta motif consisting of fewer than 10 highly homologous variants.

CDR3 length equals 13 residues. Trimming took off 2 bases at V and 7 bases at J, with 9 bases between the two ends. Germline-derived CDR1 and CDR2 are SGHTA and FQGNSA. The receptor's source is a male donor with ankylosing spondylitis. This chain uses TRBV7-2 with TRBJ1-5; D is ambiguous. Source material: blood, either unsorted or a sorted T cell fraction (not recorded which). The CDR3 DNA is TGTGCCAGCAGCTTAAGGCCCTCCCAGCCCCAGCATTTT. This sequence encodes CASSLRPSQPQHF.